This T cell receptor (beta chain) derives from a study of cytomegalovirus exposure and HLA in healthy donors. Per the germline V gene, CDR1 is LNHDA and CDR2 is SQIVND (reference sequence). The CDR3 has 13 amino acids. Trimming took 3 bases from V and 5 from J, leaving 7 bases between them. This clone was recorded only once. The PCR ran on 60 Vbeta and 13 Jbeta primers. Method: immunoSEQ multiplex PCR; TCRdb's copy keeps in-frame clones and lacks some. The sample contains about 120,000 clones, roughly 80% of which appear only once. The sequencing sample was made of PBMCs. This rearrangement joins TRBV19 to TRBJ2-2; D perhaps matches TRBD1 (6 bases). The receptor's source is a female donor in good health and CMV-seropositive. CDR3: CASSIQGTGELFF. The CDR3 DNA reads as TGTGCCAGTAGTATTCAGGGGACCGGGGAGCTGTTTTTT.